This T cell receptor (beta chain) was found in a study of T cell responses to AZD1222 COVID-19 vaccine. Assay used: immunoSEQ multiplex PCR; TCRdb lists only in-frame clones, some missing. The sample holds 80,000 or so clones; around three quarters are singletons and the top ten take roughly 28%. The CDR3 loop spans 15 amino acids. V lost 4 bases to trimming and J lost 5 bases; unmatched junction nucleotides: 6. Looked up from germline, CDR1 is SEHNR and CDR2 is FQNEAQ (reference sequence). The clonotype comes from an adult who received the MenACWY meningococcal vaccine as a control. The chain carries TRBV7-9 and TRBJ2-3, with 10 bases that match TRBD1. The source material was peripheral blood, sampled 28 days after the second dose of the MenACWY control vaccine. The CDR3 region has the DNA TGTGCCAGCAGCTCCGGACAGGGGGGTGGAGATACGCAGTATTTT. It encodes CASSSGQGGGDTQYF.